Listed below are T cell receptor beta chains from one sample, sequenced in a study of T cell repertoires in cytomegalovirus infection. Using its own MiXCR run on the reads, TCRdb lists one record per CDR3 protein. The table records around 320,000 distinct CDR3 sequences, around 9.5% of them present only once. Sample: PBMCs. These receptors all come from a human donor in good health (CMV status not recorded). Some clones in this sample may be carry-over from other donors' samples. Each CDR3 is given with its conserved first and last residue.

v_call cdr3_aa
TRBV7-2 CASSLDRGLINEQFF
TRBV5-1 CASSLPGSTDTQYF
TRBV7-6 CASSSRMGKEKLFF
TRBV7-2 CASSSGTGNNSPLHF
TRBV7-6 CASSNGLARYNEQFF
TRBV6-1 CASSEGQGLSSYNEQFF
TRBV6-2/TRBV6-3 CASSSFEAGFSYEQYF
TRBV6-1 CASQKAGGPYEQYF
TRBV4-3 CASSQDWGDRVYSNQPQHF
TRBV20-1 CRGVVGNEQFF
TRBV4-2 CASSHADRGAQHF
TRBV7-2 CASSGEGTVNYGYTF
TRBV5-1 CASSMDSTSYEQYF
TRBV19 CASSIGGQRSRNEQFF
TRBV5-5 CASSVDPGRTQYF
TRBV7-2 CASSLVGTAPEAFF
TRBV12-3/TRBV12-4 CASSPPLGEGSVTQYF
TRBV7-2 CASSSSGGNQETQYF
TRBV2 CASRGLAGVVRYEQYF
TRBV7-2 CASSLGPSGSQREQFF
TRBV28 CASSLGGGGLVTEQFF
TRBV7-9 CASSLGSGAATDTQYF
TRBV7-2 CASSFRQGNTEAFF
TRBV5-6 CASSLLGQSYGYTF
TRBV7-9 CASLLGGTGNVYEQYF
TRBV6-6 CASSYEFGGSPLHF
TRBV20-1 CSARTQRTDTQYF
TRBV9 CASSVDQGTYYGYTF
TRBV12-5 CASGLVRTGEDSNEKLFF
TRBV6-5 CASRSLYSSYEQYF
TRBV7-2 CASNHASFYEQYF
TRBV2 CASSEERTAQETQYF
TRBV7-2 CASSFSGTAGTDTQYF
TRBV9 CASSSWGGAFF
TRBV4-3 CASSQEAPGEQYF
TRBV5-6 CASSFPGRGTSGRIEQYF
TRBV5-4 CASSLNPLSGHEQFF
TRBV4-3 CASSQDFRGGYEKLFF
TRBV7-8 CASSGGQVSYNEQFF
TRBV15 CATSSIPPASEEQFF
TRBV7-2 CASSGENLSNQPQHF
TRBV27 CASSLKNTGELFF
TRBV6-6 CASSDPWTGSTDTQYF
TRBV24-1 CASSLAGYNEQFF
TRBV7-2 CASSLVNRGNEQYF
TRBV7-2 CASSLALGRGGETQYF
TRBV6-5 CASNNGDRGNNEQFF
TRBV6-2/TRBV6-3 CASSFSGTSSYNEQFF